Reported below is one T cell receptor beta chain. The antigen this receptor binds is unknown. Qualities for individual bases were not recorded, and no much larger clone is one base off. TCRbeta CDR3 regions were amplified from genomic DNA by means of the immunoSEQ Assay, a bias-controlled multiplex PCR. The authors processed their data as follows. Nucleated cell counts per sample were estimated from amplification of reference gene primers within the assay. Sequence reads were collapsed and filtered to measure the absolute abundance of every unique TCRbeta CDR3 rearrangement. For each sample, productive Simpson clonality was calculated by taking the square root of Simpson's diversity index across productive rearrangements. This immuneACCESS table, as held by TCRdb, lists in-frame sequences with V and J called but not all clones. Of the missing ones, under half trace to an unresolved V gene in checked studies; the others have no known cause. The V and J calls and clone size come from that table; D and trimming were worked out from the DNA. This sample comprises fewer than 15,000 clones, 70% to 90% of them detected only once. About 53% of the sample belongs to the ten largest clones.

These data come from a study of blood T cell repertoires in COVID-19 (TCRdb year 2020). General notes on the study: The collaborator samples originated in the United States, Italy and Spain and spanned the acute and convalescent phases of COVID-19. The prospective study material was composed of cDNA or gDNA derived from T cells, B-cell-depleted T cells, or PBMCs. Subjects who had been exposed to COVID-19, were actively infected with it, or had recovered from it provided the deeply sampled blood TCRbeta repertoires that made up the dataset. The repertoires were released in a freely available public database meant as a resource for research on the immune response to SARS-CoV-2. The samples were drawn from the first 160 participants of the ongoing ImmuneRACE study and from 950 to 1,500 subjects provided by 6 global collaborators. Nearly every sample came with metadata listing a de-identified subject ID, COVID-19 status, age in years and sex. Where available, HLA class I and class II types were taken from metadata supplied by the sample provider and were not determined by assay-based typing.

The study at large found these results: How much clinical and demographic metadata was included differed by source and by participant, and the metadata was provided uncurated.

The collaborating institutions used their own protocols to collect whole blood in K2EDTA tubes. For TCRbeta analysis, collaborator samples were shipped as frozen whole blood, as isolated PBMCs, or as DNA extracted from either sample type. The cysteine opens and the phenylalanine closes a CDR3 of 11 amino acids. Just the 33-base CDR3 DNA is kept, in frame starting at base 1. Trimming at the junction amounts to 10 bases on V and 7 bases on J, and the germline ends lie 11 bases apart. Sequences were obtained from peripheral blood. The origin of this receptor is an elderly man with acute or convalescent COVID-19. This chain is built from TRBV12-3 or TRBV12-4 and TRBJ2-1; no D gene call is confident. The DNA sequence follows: TGTGCCACCGCGGCCCAAAATGAGCAGTTCTTC. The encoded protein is CATAAQNEQFF.